This T cell receptor beta chain was recorded in a study of T cell responses to AZD1222 COVID-19 vaccine. Points from the study as a whole: Sampled repertoires all dated from after the peak T cell response. CD4 TCRs linked to vaccination spanned spike, dominating at 160-218 and 743-854. Unmutated variant regions reportedly attract nearly half of all spike-specific TCRs.

Here immunoSEQ multiplex PCR was the method, and the copy in TCRdb shows in-frame clones only, minus some. The sample yields more than 80,000 clones, roughly 85% seen once. This clone has only one observation. Its antigen is unknown. The clonotype originates from an adult who received the AZD1222 COVID-19 vaccine. Sequencing used peripheral blood, obtained 28 days after the second AZD1222 dose.

The CDR3 nucleotides read TGTGCCAGCAGCTTAGACAGGGGGCGGCGTGAGCAGTACTTC. The encoded protein is CASSLDRGRREQYF. This chain joins TRBV7-2 and TRBJ2-7; 9 bases agree with TRBD1. V was pared by 1 base and J by 7 bases, with 5 bases of the junction left unmatched. Germline-derived CDR1 and CDR2 are SGHTA and FQGNSA. The CDR3 covers 14 residues.